A single sample is the source of the 27 T cell receptor beta chains below, sequenced in a study of regulatory T cells in long-lasting Graves disease. Assembly of TCR beta libraries relied on iRepertoire HTBI primers together with Arm-PCR of CDR3 regions. TCRdb re-called the multiplex PCR reads with MiXCR, one entry per CDR3 protein. Of roughly 300,000 distinct CDR3 sequences listed, 15% to 20% were seen once; the top ten hold approximately 31%. Time point of the sample: persistent/refractory GD, antithyroid drugs over 5 years with positive TRAb. Making the TCR library involved RNA that had been extracted from PBMCs. The specimen comprised peripheral blood mononuclear cells (PBMCs), sampled when the disease was refractory, from a patient treated with antithyroid drugs. The receptor set was obtained from a female donor with Graves disease.

V gene TRBV5-5 combines with J gene TRBJ2-3; D remains ambiguous. Per the germline V gene, CDR1 is SGHKS and CDR2 is YYEKEE (reference sequence). The CDR3 is 15 residues long. V lost 1 base and J lost 2, with 11 bases in between. The CDR3 bases are TGTGCCAGCAGCTTGATTCCGGCAACCACAGATACGCAGTATTTT. Encoded protein: CASSLIPATTDTQYF.

There are many counts of this clonotype. This chain links TRBV2 with TRBJ1-5; D is ambiguous. Trimming pared 3 bases from V and 7 bases from J, leaving 13 bases between. This CDR3 comprises 14 residues. Germline CDR1 and CDR2: SNHLY and FYNNEI. CDR3 in DNA: TGTGCCAGCAGTGATCGTGGGGTAGGGCAGCCCCAGCATTTT. It codes for CASSDRGVGQPQHF.

Details on this clonotype: Since a much larger clone is just one base distant, this may be a read error. The chain links TRBV7-9 to TRBJ1-3, with D possibly being TRBD1 (5 bases). The germline V and J ends were trimmed by 0 bases and 2 bases, with 8 bases remaining between them. From germline, CDR1 is SEHNR and CDR2 FQNEAQ (reference sequence). The CDR3 has 15 amino acids. CDR3 coding DNA: TGTGCCAGCAGCTTAGCTTCGGGGGCTGGAAACACCATATATTTT. Translated, it gives CASSLASGAGNTIYF. Full variable domain (missing parts from reference TRBV7-9 and TRBJ1-3): DTGVSQNPRHKITKRGQNVTFRCDPISEHNRLYWYRQTLGQGPEFLTYFQNEAQLEKSRLLSDRFSAERPKGSFSTLEIQRTEQGDSAMYLCASSLASGAGNTIYFGEGSWLTVV.

This clonotype was observed at least ten times. The CDR3 sequence: CASRGLDGYTF. The CDR3, as DNA: TGTGCCAGCAGGGGCCTGGATGGCTACACCTTC. The J gene is TRBJ1-2, the V gene TRBV6-1; D not resolved. From germline, CDR1 is MNHNS and CDR2 SASEGT. Trimming pared 6 bases from V and 6 bases from J, leaving 8 bases between. This CDR3 has 11 residues.

This clonotype occurred many times. The chain recombines TRBV28 with TRBJ1-2; D ambiguous. Germline V gives CDR1 MDHEN, CDR2 SYDVKM. The germline V and J ends were trimmed by 4 bases and 8 bases, with 17 bases remaining between them. CDR3 length equals 14 residues. The CDR3 reads CASSSPDDGIGYTF. For the CDR3, the DNA is TGTGCCAGCAGTTCCCCGGACGACGGGATAGGCTACACCTTC.

In its sample, this clonotype was seen many times. The chain couples TRBV12-3 or TRBV12-4 to TRBJ1-5, with D uncertain. V was cut by 6 bases and J by 4 bases, with 13 bases left in between. The CDR3 has 14 amino acids. Here the CDR3 reads CASSPRGQNQPQHF. The CDR3 nucleotides read TGTGCCAGCAGCCCCCGAGGTCAAAATCAGCCCCAGCATTTT.

V is TRBV27 and J is TRBJ1-2, with 10 positions matching TRBD1. The CDR3 consists of 15 residues. In germline, CDR1 is MNHEY, CDR2 SMNVEV (reference sequence). V gave up 6 bases and J gave up 5 bases; unmatched junction bases: 9. CDR3 in amino acids: CASSKGTGVVYGYTF. The CDR3 DNA sequence: TGTGCCAGCAGCAAAGGGACAGGGGTCGTTTATGGCTACACCTTC.

The V gene is TRBV9, the J gene TRBJ2-5, with D perhaps matching TRBD2 (6 bases). The germline V gene has CDR1 SGDLS and CDR2 YYNGEE. Trimming cost V 2 bases and J 2 bases, with 13 bases left between them. This CDR3 region has 15 residues. CDR3 amino acids: CASSVTSRSQETQYF. CDR3 coding DNA: TGTGCCAGCAGCGTTACTAGCAGGAGTCAAGAGACCCAGTACTTC.

The chain couples TRBV5-1 to TRBJ1-6, with 7 bases that match TRBD1. V dropped 7 bases and J dropped 13; count of bases not matched to a gene: 14. The CDR3 length is 14 residues. The germline V gene has CDR1 SGHRS and CDR2 YFSETQ. The CDR3 nucleotides are TGCGCCAGCGGGAAAGGACAGGCCTTCTCGCCCCTCCACTTT. Translated: CASGKGQAFSPLHF.

The chain carries TRBV2 and TRBJ1-2; the match to TRBD1 covers 10 bases. The germline gives CDR1 SNHLY, CDR2 FYNNEI. Trimming cost V 0 bases and J 7 bases; bases outside gene matches: 5. The length of the CDR3 is 15 residues. The CDR3 nucleotides read TGTGCCAGCAGTGAAGCGCCGGGACAGGGGCTTGGCTACACCTTC. Translating it yields CASSEAPGQGLGYTF.

This clonotype was seen many times. The genes are TRBV20-1 and TRBJ1-1; tentative D call: TRBD1 (5 bases). Germline V CDR1 and CDR2: DFQATT, SNEGSKA (reference sequence). This CDR3 comprises 13 residues. The CDR3 DNA is TGCAGAGCCAAGGCAGGGTCGCACACTGAAGCTTTCTTT. This codes for CRAKAGSHTEAFF.

This rearrangement joins TRBV6-2 or TRBV6-3 to TRBJ1-1; D not certain. Trimming shortened V by 5 bases and J by 1 base, and 14 bases separated the two germline ends. The CDR3 length is 15 residues. Germline CDR1 is MNHEY and CDR2 is SVGEGT. Here the CDR3 DNA reads TGTGCCAGCAGTGCCGTTACGGCGGCGAACACTGAAGCTTTCTTT. This gives the protein CASSAVTAANTEAFF.

At least ten counts were recorded for this clonotype. CDR3 bases: TGTGCCAGCAGCGCGGGACAGGGGGCGCGCGGCTACACCTTC. Protein sequence: CASSAGQGARGYTF. The V call is TRBV2, the J call TRBJ1-2; 12 bases match TRBD1. The CDR3 is 14 residues long. Germline V gene data show CDR1 as SNHLY and CDR2 as FYNNEI. Trimming at V came to 6 bases and at J to 8 bases, leaving 7 bases not matched to a gene.

This clonotype was detected only a few times. V gene TRBV4-1 combines with J gene TRBJ1-4; 8 nucleotides match TRBD1. From germline, CDR1 is MGHRA and CDR2 YSYEKL. The CDR3 is made up of 15 amino acids. V dropped 5 bases and J dropped 3; count of bases not matched to a gene: 5. CDR3 DNA: TGCGCCAGCAGCATTCAGGGGGCGGCTAATGAAAAACTGTTTTTT. Translation: CASSIQGAANEKLFF.

This clonotype was counted a single time. With a much larger clone just one base away, this may be a read error. The chain employs TRBV30 and TRBJ1-1; D is unclear. The CDR3 runs to 14 residues. Trimming shortened V by 7 bases and J by 3 bases, and 18 bases separated the two germline ends. CDR1 is GTSNPN and CDR2 is SVGIG in the germline V gene (reference sequence). For the CDR3, the DNA is TGTGCCTCTTTGAACGCAGGAGGATACACTGAAGCTTTCTTT. As protein: CASLNAGGYTEAFF.

This clonotype was counted only a few times. The rearrangement joins TRBV28 to TRBJ2-7; 9 nucleotides agree with TRBD1. The CDR3 contains 16 residues. Trimming cost V 3 bases and J 5 bases; bases outside gene matches: 11. The germline V gene has CDR1 MDHEN and CDR2 SYDVKM. This chain's CDR3 is CASSFSPGQGPNEQYF. In DNA form, the CDR3 reads TGTGCCAGCAGTTTTAGTCCGGGACAGGGACCTAACGAGCAGTACTTC.

The chain recombines TRBV28 with TRBJ2-3, with 8 positions matching TRBD2. Germline V lookup: CDR1 MDHEN, CDR2 SYDVKM. This CDR3 region has 15 residues. V gave up 6 bases and J gave up 3 bases; unmatched junction bases: 8. The DNA for the CDR3 is TGTGCCAGCAGCCCGGGGGAGCGGGAGACAGATACGCAGTATTTT. This encodes CASSPGERETDTQYF.

This clonotype was seen many times. The chain employs TRBV20-1 and TRBJ1-2; 7 nucleotides line up with TRBD1. J gave up 7 bases and V 0 bases, and 11 bases lay outside the gene matches. The CDR3 has 15 residues. CDR1 and CDR2 (germline): DFQATT, SNEGSKA (reference sequence). CDR3 sequence (DNA): TGCAGTGCTAGAGAGGGAGGCGACAGGGTCTTTGGCTACACCTTC. Translation gives CSAREGGDRVFGYTF.

This clonotype has just a few counts. This sequence may be a read error, since a much larger clone differs from it by one base. V is TRBV11-2 and J is TRBJ2-1; D is uncertain. The CDR3 covers 16 residues. The germline gives CDR1 SGHAT, CDR2 FQNNGV. CDR3 region: CASSLVGWSSYNEQSF. The CDR3 DNA is TGTGCCAGCAGCTTAGTAGGGTGGAGCTCCTACAATGAGCAGTCCTTC.

At least ten counts were recorded for this clonotype. V is TRBV3-1 and J is TRBJ1-1; 7 bases line up with TRBD1. The ends lost 1 base at V and 1 base at J; junction bases unmatched: 0. This CDR3 region has 14 residues. From germline, CDR1 is LGHDT and CDR2 YNNKEL (reference sequence). The CDR3 DNA follows: TGTGCCAGCAGCCAAGGGACAGGGAACACTGAAGCTTTCTTT. Its protein product is CASSQGTGNTEAFF.

This clonotype was seen repeatedly, ten times or more. The chain carries TRBV12-3 or TRBV12-4 and TRBJ1-1; D is ambiguous. This CDR3 spans 14 amino acids. Trimming left V 3 bases short and J 2 bases short, with 10 bases between. CDR3 nucleotides: TGTGCCAGCAGTTTCACGGCAGGCAACACTGAAGCTTTCTTT. Its translation is CASSFTAGNTEAFF.

Note on this clonotype: This may be a read error, as it is one base from a much larger clone. The CDR3 nucleotides read TGTGCCAGCAGCTCCGGATACGGGGAATATTCACCCCTCCACTTT. Translating gives CASSSGYGEYSPLHF. V usage is TRBV11-3 and J usage is TRBJ1-6; D is undetermined. Germline V gene sequence: CDR1 SGHNT, CDR2 YENEEA. This CDR3 contains 15 residues. V shed 4 bases and J shed 8 bases, with 15 bases lying between them.

The chain couples TRBV12-3 or TRBV12-4 to TRBJ2-7, with D maybe TRBD1 (5 bases). V lost 5 bases to trimming and J lost 3 bases, with 11 bases between them. The CDR3 spans 13 residues. The CDR3 region is CASSPDSLYEQYF. CDR3 nucleotide sequence: TGTGCCAGCAGTCCCGACAGTCTCTACGAGCAGTACTTC.

J is TRBJ1-5 and V is TRBV12-3 or TRBV12-4; 7 positions match TRBD1. V shed 3 bases, J shed 9 bases, and the junction held 8 bases outside the gene matches. The length of the CDR3 is 14 residues. CDR3 coding DNA: TGTGCCAGCAGTTTGGGCAGGGGGTTTGGGCCCCAGCATTTT. Its translation: CASSLGRGFGPQHF.

Comment on this clonotype: A much larger clone lies a single base off, so this may be a read error. The chain carries TRBV7-6 and TRBJ2-7; D is perhaps TRBD1 or TRBD2 (5 bases each). V was pared by 5 bases and J by 2 bases, with 25 bases between. Germline V CDR1 and CDR2: SGHVS, FNYEAQ. CDR3 length: 18 amino acids. CDR3 sequence (DNA): TGTGCCAGCAGCGCGGCCGATATTTGGGGGTCGAGCACCTACGAGCAGTACTTC. Its translation is CASSAADIWGSSTYEQYF.

This clonotype was seen repeatedly, ten times or more. V usage is TRBV20-1 and J usage is TRBJ2-7; TRBD2 matches 9 bases. Germline assignment: CDR1 DFQATT and CDR2 SNEGSKA (reference sequence). J gave up 7 bases and V 0 bases, and 4 bases lay outside the gene matches. CDR3 length equals 13 residues. The CDR3 bases are TGCAGTGCTAGAGAAGCGGGAGGAAATGAGCAGTACTTC. It codes for CSAREAGGNEQYF.

This clonotype was seen repeatedly, ten times or more. The chain couples TRBV4-3 to TRBJ1-4; D gene ambiguous. The CDR3 totals 16 residues. Trimming left V 4 bases short and J 5 bases short, with 17 bases between. Germline V gene lookup returns CDR1 LGHNA and CDR2 YSLEER. CDR3 DNA: TGCGCCAGCAGCCTCGCATCGGGGAGTTTAAATGAAAAACTGTTTTTT. Translating it yields CASSLASGSLNEKLFF.